What follows describes a single T cell receptor beta chain. Its antigen is currently not known. Qualities for individual bases were not recorded, and no much larger clone is one base off. The sample belongs to a study of high-grade serous ovarian cancer treatment subgroups (dated by TCRdb to the early 2020s). For the wider study: On average, sequencing produced about 14,000 reads and under 8,500 unique TCR beta rearrangements for each sample. The study examined TCR beta repertoires in high-grade serous ovarian cancer patients who were grouped under a laparoscopic triage algorithm by complete gross resection or by neoadjuvant chemotherapy response. The 30-patient cohort included some 10 patients with no residual disease after primary surgery (R0), some 10 excellent NACT responders, and some 10 poor NACT responders. One primary tumor sample and two metastatic tumor samples were collected from each patient, for a total of around 99 samples. Study-level results and caveats: Bulk tumor TCR sequencing lacked spatial information, limiting insight into HGSC tumor complexity and diversity. Neoantigen level correlated positively with TCR clonal relatedness, and copy number variation and mutation load from whole-genome sequencing showed a positive trend with TCR clonal relatedness. The TCR repertoire analyses centered on CDR3, leaving CDR1 and CDR2 unanalyzed. Repertoire similarity ranging from roughly 0.095 to 0.8 was observed between tumors from the same patient, whereas almost no similarity was observed between different patients.

The 100 or so tumor samples were subjected to high-throughput TCR profiling using ImmunoSEQ. The authors processed their data as follows. Richness (unique productive sequences), clonality, evenness and relatedness were included as repertoire diversity metrics, and similarity between samples was assessed with the Bhattacharyya coefficient. A sensitivity analysis that removed TCRs with fewer than two reads produced consistent conclusions. As stored in TCRdb, this immuneACCESS dataset retains in-frame rearrangements with V and J assigned. A fraction of the clones does not appear; measured against another copy, unresolved V genes explain less than half of the discrepancy, and the remainder lacks a known reason. V and J calls and clone size follow that table, whereas D and trimming were derived from the DNA. In this sample the table shows over 6,500 clones, 76% of which occur a single time. Around 6.6% of the sample is taken by the ten largest.

The tumor samples were collected prior to definitive surgery or chemotherapy. Genomic DNA was extracted by the MD Anderson Biospecimen Extraction Resource, and TCR sequencing was done by the MD Anderson Cancer Genomics Laboratory. Based on the germline V gene, the CDR1 and CDR2 sequences are SGHAT and FQNNGV. Spanning cysteine to phenylalanine, the CDR3 consists of 15 amino acids. The entry retains the CDR3 DNA only, 45 bases that are in frame from base 1. V loses 0 bases of germline sequence and J loses 6 bases, and the interval between the two ends is 14 bases. The chain uses TRBV11-2 and TRBJ1-1; TRBD1 is perhaps the D gene, given 6 matching bases. Sequencing was performed on tumor tissue. The source of this sequence is a human donor with high-grade serous ovarian cancer. The CDR3 reads as follows: CASSLDSTGRAEAFF. The DNA sequence is as follows: TGTGCCAGCAGCTTAGATTCTACAGGGAGGGCTGAAGCTTTCTTT.